Following are 31 T cell receptor beta chains from one sample sequenced in a study of CD8 T cells in Susac syndrome. RNA, at about 0.5 to 1 ug, was reverse transcribed with random hexamers. One entry per CDR3 protein, called by TCRdb with MiXCR from the immunoSEQ multiplex PCR reads. The sample comprises about 110,000 distinct CDR3 sequences, roughly 95% of which are singletons, and approximately 0.093% rests with the top ten. Sequenced material: CD4+ T cells from PBMCs. These receptors came from a human donor in good health.

This clonotype has a single count. The chain couples TRBV2 to TRBJ2-3, with 13 bases that match TRBD2. Germline V CDR1 and CDR2: SNHLY, FYNNEI. The CDR3 loop spans 13 amino acids. Germline trimming cut 7 bases from V and 7 bases from J; bases unmatched to any gene: 2. CDR3 in DNA: TGTGCCAGCATGGGGACTAGCGGGAATACGCAGTATTTT. Its protein is CASMGTSGNTQYF.

Note on this clonotype: One end of the junction varies from germline; a read error may be responsible. This chain connects TRBV5-4 to TRBJ2-7, with 10 bases aligning to TRBD2. The CDR3 length is 16 residues. Germline CDR1 is SGHNT and CDR2 is YYREEE (reference sequence). The CDR3 bases are TGCGCCAGCAGCTCCCAAGCGGGAGGGTTTTCCTACGAGCAGTACTTC. This sequence encodes CASSSQAGGFSYEQYF.

V usage is TRBV20-1 and J usage is TRBJ1-5, with D perhaps matching TRBD1 (5 bases). Trimming took off 5 bases at V and 9 bases at J, with 23 bases between the two ends. Germline CDR1 DFQATT, CDR2 SNEGSKA (reference sequence). CDR3 size: 15 residues. CDR3 coding DNA: TGCAGTGCTCCTAAAGCCGAACGCGAGGGGTGGCCCCAGCATTTT. It translates to CSAPKAEREGWPQHF.

The chain carries TRBV3-1 and TRBJ2-6; TRBD1 aligns across 11 bases. J was trimmed by 4 bases and V by 1 base; bases with no gene match: 6. Germline V gene lookup returns CDR1 LGHDT and CDR2 YNNKEL (reference sequence). The CDR3 has 18 residues. In DNA form, the CDR3 reads TGTGCCAGCAGCCAAGCATGGACAGGGGGCTCCGGGGCCAACGTCCTGACTTTC. Its protein is CASSQAWTGGSGANVLTF.

The genes are TRBV4-2 and TRBJ2-1; D call uncertain. Trimming stripped 0 bases from V and 0 bases from J, with 12 bases between. The germline V gene has CDR1 LGHNA and CDR2 YNFKEQ. This CDR3 has 17 residues. The CDR3 DNA follows: TGTGCCAGCAGCCAAGATAATTGGGCGAGCTCCTACAATGAGCAGTTCTTC. Translated, it gives CASSQDNWASSYNEQFF.

This chain links TRBV14 with TRBJ2-5; D unclear. The CDR3 runs 16 residues. Germline-derived CDR1 and CDR2 are SGHDN and FVKESK. Between the trimmed V and J ends, which lost 0 bases and 7 bases, there was a span of 18 bases. This CDR3 reads CASSQDRHSALVTQYF. In nucleotides, the CDR3 is TGTGCCAGCAGCCAAGATCGTCATTCTGCGCTGGTGACCCAGTACTTC.

The chain links TRBV15 to TRBJ2-2; D may be TRBD1 or TRBD2 (5 bases each). Trimming removed 1 base from V and 3 bases from J, with 12 bases in between. The CDR3 consists of 16 residues. Germline assignment: CDR1 LNHNV and CDR2 YYDKDF (reference sequence). CDR3 coding DNA: TGTGCCACCAGCAGAGCACGGGGACGCGACACCGGGGAGCTGTTTTTT. Translation gives CATSRARGRDTGELFF.

The genes are TRBV6-2 or TRBV6-3 and TRBJ2-5, with TRBD1 matching 8 bases. The V and J ends lost 5 bases and 5 bases, in that order; junction bases with no gene match: 4. The germline V gene has CDR1 MNHEY and CDR2 SVGEGT. CDR3 size: 13 residues. The CDR3 reads CASSRTGRETQYF. The CDR3 nucleotides read TGTGCCAGCAGTCGGACAGGGAGGGAGACCCAGTACTTC.

V and J are TRBV4-1 and TRBJ2-7, with 12 nucleotides matching TRBD2. This CDR3 is built from 17 residues. Germline V CDR1 and CDR2: MGHRA, YSYEKL. The junction had 12 bases not matched to a gene; V was cut back by 2 bases and J by 7 bases. The CDR3 protein is CASSQLDLGLAGGEQYF. The CDR3 region has the DNA TGCGCCAGCAGCCAACTCGATTTGGGGCTAGCGGGAGGGGAGCAGTACTTC.

The CDR3 here is CATSREGRAGSPLHF. The CDR3 coding sequence is TGTGCCACCAGCAGAGAAGGTCGAGCAGGGTCACCCCTCCACTTT. The chain is built from TRBV15 and TRBJ1-6, with a weak D call TRBD1 (5 bases). The CDR3 loop spans 15 amino acids. The germline V gene encodes CDR1 LNHNV and CDR2 YYDKDF (reference sequence). V was pared by 0 bases and J by 10 bases, with 13 bases between.

This clonotype was observed once. The chain recombines TRBV5-1 with TRBJ1-6; TRBD1 matches 9 bases. CDR1 and CDR2 from the germline V gene are SGHRS and YFSETQ. CDR3 length: 16 residues. V was pared by 1 base and J by 10 bases, with 9 bases of the junction left unmatched. The CDR3 DNA sequence: TGCGCCAGCAGCTTGACCCCCGGGACAGGGCAATCACCCCTCCACTTT. This translates into CASSLTPGTGQSPLHF.

The chain employs TRBV12-3 or TRBV12-4 and TRBJ2-7; 9 positions agree with TRBD1. The CDR3 has 14 residues. The junction had 10 bases not matched to a gene; V was cut back by 8 bases and J by 5 bases. The CDR3 nucleotides are TGTGCCAGCCGTTCCGGGACAGGGAATAACGAGCAGTACTTC. Translation gives CASRSGTGNNEQYF.

As DNA, the CDR3 is TGCGCCAGCGACGGAAGCGGACAGGGAGAGACCCAGTACTTC. Protein: CASDGSGQGETQYF. This chain links TRBV5-1 with TRBJ2-5; 8 positions match TRBD1. V shed 7 bases, J shed 4 bases, and the junction held 9 bases outside the gene matches. The length of the CDR3 is 14 residues. From germline, CDR1 is SGHRS and CDR2 YFSETQ.

The chain has TRBV4-3 and TRBJ2-3, with 10 bases lining up with TRBD2. Germline CDR1 and CDR2: LGHNA and YSLEER. V was pared by 3 bases and J by 4 bases, with 10 bases of the junction left unmatched. This CDR3 has 17 residues. Written as DNA, the CDR3 is TGCGCCAGCAGCCAGTCCGCCTCTAGCGGGAGTCCAGATACGCAGTATTTT. It translates to CASSQSASSGSPDTQYF.

The chain joins TRBV7-9 to TRBJ1-1, with D tentatively TRBD1 (6 bases). Trimming stripped 4 bases from V and 5 bases from J, with 11 bases between. In germline, CDR1 is SEHNR, CDR2 FQNEAQ (reference sequence). The CDR3 spans 13 residues. CDR3 in amino acids: CASSSTGRTEAFF. The DNA of the CDR3 is TGTGCCAGCAGCTCTACAGGGCGGACTGAAGCTTTCTTT.

V is TRBV19 and J is TRBJ2-1; tentative D call: TRBD1 (5 bases). The CDR3 spans 15 residues. Germline V lookup: CDR1 LNHDA, CDR2 SQIVND (reference sequence). Trimming took 9 bases from V and 6 from J, leaving 21 bases between them. The CDR3 loop is CASQPTGRPGNEQFF. CDR3 in DNA: TGTGCCAGCCAACCAACAGGCAGGCCTGGCAATGAGCAGTTCTTC.

This chain joins TRBV30 and TRBJ2-7; D gene unclear. In germline, CDR1 is GTSNPN, CDR2 SVGIG (reference sequence). CDR3 length: 16 residues. V was trimmed by 5 bases and J by 2 bases, leaving 22 bases between them. This chain's CDR3 is CAWGKDLLGFTYEQYF. In nucleotides, the CDR3 is TGTGCCTGGGGTAAGGACCTTCTCGGGTTCACCTACGAGCAGTACTTC.

The chain joins TRBV28 to TRBJ2-3; 9 bases line up with TRBD2. Looked up from germline, CDR1 is MDHEN and CDR2 is SYDVKM. The V and J ends lost 4 bases and 2 bases, in that order; junction bases with no gene match: 4. The CDR3 totals 15 residues. The CDR3 sequence is CASSSPSGATDTQYF. CDR3 in DNA: TGTGCCAGCAGTTCCCCTAGCGGGGCCACAGATACGCAGTATTTT. Variable domain in full (rest from reference TRBV28 and TRBJ2-3): DVKVTQSSRYLVKRTGEKVFLECVQDMDHENMFWYRQDPGLGLRLIYFSYDVKMKEKGDIPEGYSVSREKKERFSLILESASTNQTSMYLCASSSPSGATDTQYFGPGTRLTVL.

The gene calls are TRBV20-1 and TRBJ1-5, with D possibly being TRBD1 (5 bases). The CDR3 has 15 residues. The V gene's germline CDR1 is DFQATT and CDR2 SNEGSKA (reference sequence). Between the trimmed V and J ends, which lost 2 bases and 2 bases, there was a span of 13 bases. Written as DNA, the CDR3 is TGCAGTGCTAGATCCCTAGGGGCGGGCAATCAGCCCCAGCATTTT. Protein product: CSARSLGAGNQPQHF.

The CDR3 DNA sequence: TGCAGCGTTCCGACTAGCGGTACGGAAGGCTCCTACAATGAGCAGTTCTTC. This gives the protein CSVPTSGTEGSYNEQFF. This rearrangement joins TRBV29-1 to TRBJ2-1; TRBD2 matches 9 bases. V was pared by 5 bases and J by 0 bases, with 11 bases of the junction left unmatched. CDR1 and CDR2 from the germline V gene are SQVTM and ANQGSEA. The CDR3 has 17 residues.

The chain recombines TRBV5-4 with TRBJ2-3, with D perhaps matching TRBD2 (7 bases). The CDR3 is 15 amino acids. With 4 bases removed from V and 3 bases from J, the gap between germline ends came to 15 bases. CDR1 SGHNT and CDR2 YYREEE come from the germline V gene (reference sequence). The CDR3 reads CASSPTGGRTDTQYF. Here the CDR3 DNA reads TGTGCCAGCAGCCCGACGGGGGGCCGGACAGATACGCAGTATTTT.

This clonotype was observed once. The chain combines TRBV9 with TRBJ2-5; D may be TRBD1 or TRBD2 (5 bases each). This CDR3 is 13 amino acids long. In germline, CDR1 is SGDLS, CDR2 YYNGEE. V gave up 6 bases and J gave up 2 bases, with 11 bases separating them. Here the CDR3 DNA reads TGTGCCAGCAACCGGGACCCTCAAGAGACCCAGTACTTC. It codes for CASNRDPQETQYF.

This clonotype was detected only once. This chain uses TRBV6-2 or TRBV6-3 with TRBJ2-7; D is undetermined. This CDR3 has 12 residues. Germline V gives CDR1 MNHEY, CDR2 SVGEGT. V lost 5 bases and J 4 bases, leaving 9 bases between the germline ends. CDR3 sequence: CASSDTSYEQYF. Written as DNA, the CDR3 is TGTGCCAGCAGTGACACGTCATACGAGCAGTACTTC.

A single count supports this clonotype. The CDR3, as DNA: TGTGCCAGCAGCTTCCGAGGGGCGGGAGATACGCAGTATTTT. Residues: CASSFRGAGDTQYF. The chain joins TRBV7-2 to TRBJ2-3; D possibly matches TRBD1 or TRBD2 (5 bases each). The CDR3 has 14 amino acids. V was cut by 3 bases and J by 5 bases, with 12 bases left in between. From germline, CDR1 is SGHTA and CDR2 FQGNSA.

The chain combines TRBV5-4 with TRBJ2-3; D perhaps matches TRBD2 (6 bases). V lost 1 base and J 6 bases, leaving 12 bases between the germline ends. Germline V gives CDR1 SGHNT, CDR2 YYREEE (reference sequence). This CDR3 contains 14 residues. CDR3 nucleotide sequence: TGTGCCAGCAGCTTGTATGACGGGAGTGATACGCAGTATTTT. This gives the protein CASSLYDGSDTQYF.

The rearrangement joins TRBV10-3 to TRBJ2-5, with D possibly being TRBD2 (5 bases). Trimming removed 11 bases at V and 8 bases at J, with 21 bases between. The CDR3 spans 13 residues. Germline-derived CDR1 and CDR2 are ENHRY and SYGVKD. The CDR3 spells CAASRAGRDTQYF. In nucleotides, the CDR3 is TGTGCCGCCTCTAGGGCGGGTAGGGATACCCAGTACTTC.

The chain is built from TRBV3-1 and TRBJ1-5, with 12 bases matching TRBD1. The CDR3 is made up of 14 amino acids. The V gene's germline CDR1 is LGHDT and CDR2 YNNKEL (reference sequence). V trimming: 4 bases; J trimming: 8 bases; junction bases outside the gene matches: 3. Here the CDR3 reads CASSLGQGAEPQHF. The CDR3 DNA is TGTGCCAGCAGCCTGGGACAGGGGGCTGAGCCCCAGCATTTT. Variable domain in full (rest from reference TRBV3-1 and TRBJ1-5): DTAVSQTPKYLVTQMGNDKSIKCEQNLGHDTMYWYKQDSKKFLKIMFSYNNKELIINETVPNRFSPKSPDKAHLNLHINSLELGDSAVYFCASSLGQGAEPQHFGDGTRLSIL.

This rearrangement joins TRBV2 to TRBJ2-7; the D is unclear. Germline CDR1 is SNHLY and CDR2 is FYNNEI. Between the trimmed V and J ends, which lost 6 bases and 9 bases, there was a span of 9 bases. The CDR3 contains 10 residues. The CDR3 reads CASSLMGQYF. As DNA, the CDR3 is TGTGCCAGCAGCTTAATGGGGCAGTACTTC.

This chain connects TRBV18 to TRBJ2-1; 7 bases fit TRBD2. J gave up 6 bases and V 3 bases, and 14 bases lay outside the gene matches. The CDR3 extends over 17 amino acids. Germline CDR1 is KGHSH and CDR2 is LQKENI. This CDR3 reads CASSPRFAVGLPNEQFF. The CDR3 DNA is TGTGCCAGCTCACCGCGCTTCGCGGTGGGACTACCCAATGAGCAGTTCTTC.

The genes are TRBV2 and TRBJ1-4; weak D call: TRBD1 (6 bases). Germline CDR1 is SNHLY and CDR2 is FYNNEI. This CDR3 has 12 residues. V was cut by 8 bases and J by 4 bases, with 8 bases left in between. The CDR3 here is CASHRDNEKLFF. The DNA of the CDR3 is TGTGCCAGCCACAGGGATAATGAAAAACTGTTTTTT.

The chain is built from TRBV19 and TRBJ2-7; 7 bases line up with TRBD2. The ends lost 4 bases at V and 1 base at J; junction bases unmatched: 4. Germline loops: CDR1 LNHDA, CDR2 SQIVND (reference sequence). The CDR3 has 14 amino acids. The CDR3: CASSRAGLSYEQYF. The DNA of the CDR3 is TGTGCCAGTAGTAGAGCGGGATTATCCTACGAGCAGTACTTC.